Each of the 21 T cell receptor beta chains below was sequenced from the same sample in a study of T cell repertoires in cytomegalovirus infection. TCRdb reanalysed the reads using MiXCR and keeps one entry per CDR3 protein. The sample shows approximately 270,000 distinct CDR3 sequences, around 20% of them seen only once. These TCRs' antigens remain unknown. The material was cultured PBMCs, obtained from culture after CMV antigen stimulation. The receptors stem from a human donor in good health (CMV status not recorded). Some clones in this sample may be carry-over from other donors' samples.

This clonotype was seen more than once but under ten times. This CDR3 is CASSPYTGEETQYF. The CDR3 nucleotides are TGTGCCAGCTCACCTTATACAGGGGAAGAGACCCAGTACTTC. The chain is built from TRBV18 and TRBJ2-5; TRBD1 agrees at 7 bases. The J segment lost 3 bases and the V segment lost 3 bases, leaving 4 bases of the junction unmatched. Germline CDR1 is KGHSH and CDR2 is LQKENI. The CDR3 consists of 14 residues.

This clonotype was counted a few times. This chain joins TRBV5-1 and TRBJ2-1, with TRBD2 matching over 8 bases. V shed 3 bases and J 0 bases; nucleotides not matched to a gene: 14. The CDR3 is 19 amino acids. The germline V gene has CDR1 SGHRS and CDR2 YFSETQ. CDR3 protein: CASSSPSLAGRSSYNEQFF. The CDR3, as DNA: TGCGCCAGCAGCTCCCCCTCCTTAGCGGGAAGGAGCTCCTACAATGAGCAGTTCTTC.

V is TRBV10-2 and J is TRBJ1-5, with D hard to call. The CDR3 loop spans 13 amino acids. V was trimmed by 2 bases and J by 4 bases, leaving 6 bases between them. Per germline, CDR1 WSHSY and CDR2 SAAADI. The CDR3 region has the DNA TGCGCCAGCAGTGAGAGTTTGAATCAGCCCCAGCATTTT. Translated: CASSESLNQPQHF.

This clonotype was recorded many times. The chain employs TRBV7-2 and TRBJ2-5; possible D gene TRBD2, 6 bases. Germline assignment: CDR1 SGHTA and CDR2 FQGNSA. CDR3 length: 14 residues. Trimming took 4 bases from V and 5 from J, leaving 14 bases between them. The CDR3 region is CASSSPPGDETQYF. CDR3 nucleotides: TGTGCCAGCAGCTCCCCCCCGGGGGATGAGACCCAGTACTTC.

This sequence joins TRBV12-3 or TRBV12-4 and TRBJ2-1, with a possible D match to TRBD2 (6 bases). The CDR3 has 16 residues. V dropped 8 bases and J dropped 4 bases, with 21 bases sitting between them. The CDR3 here is CASVPRRVAVYNEQFF. The CDR3 bases are TGTGCCAGCGTCCCCCGGCGGGTAGCGGTATACAATGAGCAGTTCTTC.

This clonotype was detected many times. The J gene is TRBJ2-2, the V gene TRBV7-6; 8 nucleotides match TRBD1. The J segment lost 1 base and the V segment lost 6 bases, leaving 7 bases of the junction unmatched. The CDR3 consists of 16 residues. Germline V gene sequence: CDR1 SGHVS, CDR2 FNYEAQ. The CDR3 DNA reads TGTGCCAGCAGTTTCGACAGGGGTGAGAACACCGGGGAGCTGTTTTTT. It encodes CASSFDRGENTGELFF.

This clonotype was seen only a few times. The chain is built from TRBV5-1 and TRBJ2-1; the match to TRBD1 covers 12 bases. Germline assignment: CDR1 SGHRS and CDR2 YFSETQ. J lost 0 bases, V lost 4 bases, and 11 bases had no gene match. The CDR3 runs to 19 residues. CDR3 loop: CASSAPGQGAASSYNEQFF. The CDR3 nucleotides read TGCGCCAGCAGCGCTCCGGGACAGGGGGCGGCGAGCTCCTACAATGAGCAGTTCTTC. The full variable domain, in which reference TRBV5-1 and TRBJ2-1 provide the parts outside the CDR3, is KAGVTQTPRYLIKTRGQQVTLSCSPISGHRSVSWYQQTPGQGLQFLFEYFSETQRNKGNFPGRFSGRQFSNSRSEMNVSTLELGDSALYLCASSAPGQGAASSYNEQFFGPGTRLTVL.

The V gene is TRBV5-5, the J gene TRBJ2-1; D gene ambiguous. Germline assignment: CDR1 SGHKS and CDR2 YYEKEE (reference sequence). The CDR3 covers 11 residues. V lost 0 bases and J 10 bases, leaving 5 bases between the germline ends. The CDR3 sequence: CASSLVEEQFF. The DNA of the CDR3 is TGTGCCAGCAGCTTGGTCGAGGAGCAGTTCTTC.

The rearrangement uses TRBV15 and TRBJ1-2; weak D call: TRBD1 (5 bases). The CDR3 is made up of 15 amino acids. Trimming stripped 7 bases from V and 2 bases from J, with 17 bases between. From germline, CDR1 is LNHNV and CDR2 YYDKDF (reference sequence). The CDR3, as DNA: TGTGCCACCACCCGCAACGGGGCTTACAACTATGGCTACACCTTC. It encodes CATTRNGAYNYGYTF.

The sample holds a few counts of this clonotype. CDR3 amino acids: CASSQTGAGNTIYF. The CDR3 bases are TGTGCCAGCAGCCAGACAGGGGCTGGAAACACCATATATTTT. The chain carries TRBV7-2 and TRBJ1-3, with 8 nucleotides matching TRBD1. V trimming: 5 bases; J trimming: 2 bases; junction bases outside the gene matches: 2. This CDR3 has 14 amino acids. Germline V CDR1 and CDR2: SGHTA, FQGNSA.

As to this clonotype: Given a much more abundant clone one base away, this may be a read error. The J gene is TRBJ2-2, the V gene TRBV7-2; 10 positions agree with TRBD2. The CDR3 sequence is 15 residues long. Germline V gives CDR1 SGHTA, CDR2 FQGNSA. Germline trimming cut 5 bases from V and 6 bases from J; bases unmatched to any gene: 6. The CDR3: CASSPGLAASGELFF. As DNA, the CDR3 is TGTGCCAGCAGCCCTGGACTAGCGGCCTCCGGGGAGCTGTTTTTT. Looking up the rest from reference TRBV7-2 and TRBJ2-2 gives the full variable domain: GAGVSQSPSNKVTEKGKDVELRCDPISGHTALYWYRQSLGQGLEFLIYFQGNSAPDKSGLPSDRFSAERTGGSVSTLTIQRTQQEDSAVYLCASSPGLAASGELFFGEGSRLTVL.

This chain links TRBV6-5 with TRBJ1-5, with a tentative D call TRBD1 (5 bases). The CDR3 length is 13 residues. Deletions cut 3 bases from V and 10 bases from J, with 13 bases between. From germline, CDR1 is MNHEY and CDR2 SVGAGI. In nucleotides, the CDR3 is TGTGCCAGCAGTTATTCCCCTAGGGGCCCCCAGCATTTT. This gives the protein CASSYSPRGPQHF.

V is TRBV6-2 or TRBV6-3 and J is TRBJ2-7; 7 nucleotides line up with TRBD2. The CDR3 is 14 residues long. V lost 1 base to trimming and J lost 4 bases; unmatched junction nucleotides: 4. Germline V gene lookup returns CDR1 MNHEY and CDR2 SVGEGT. CDR3 loop: CASSYLAGYYEQYF. The CDR3, as DNA: TGTGCCAGCAGTTACTTAGCGGGTTATTACGAGCAGTACTTC.

This chain connects TRBV29-1 to TRBJ1-3, with TRBD1 matching 7 bases. The V and J ends lost 5 bases and 5 bases, in that order; junction bases with no gene match: 9. Germline V CDR1 and CDR2: SQVTM, ANQGSEA. The CDR3 covers 14 residues. CDR3 nucleotide sequence: TGCAGCGTTCAAAACAGGGGAAGAAGAAACACCATATATTTT. This gives the protein CSVQNRGRRNTIYF.

The DNA for the CDR3 is TGTGCCAGCAGTTTAGCGGAGGTAACGGTCATGTGGCGAGAGACCCAGTACTTC. As protein: CASSLAEVTVMWRETQYF. This chain links TRBV12-3 or TRBV12-4 with TRBJ2-5; maybe TRBD2 (5 bases). The CDR3 runs to 18 residues. Trimming left V 0 bases short and J 4 bases short, with 21 bases between.

This clonotype was picked up a small number of times. The rearrangement links TRBV28 to TRBJ2-3; 11 positions match TRBD2. Germline-derived CDR1 and CDR2 are MDHEN and SYDVKM. Germline trimming cut 5 bases from V and 2 bases from J; bases unmatched to any gene: 9. This CDR3 is built from 17 residues. Here the CDR3 DNA reads TGTGCCAGCAGTACCCCGGGACTAGCGGCTGACACAGATACGCAGTATTTT. It is translated as CASSTPGLAADTDTQYF.

In its sample, this clonotype was seen a few times. V is TRBV6-8 and J is TRBJ2-1, with D maybe TRBD2 (5 bases). Trimming removed 9 bases from V and 0 bases from J, with 18 bases in between. This CDR3 is 16 amino acids long. Germline V gene lookup returns CDR1 MNHGY and CDR2 SAAAGT. CDR3 sequence: CASSRPGISSYNEQFF. CDR3 bases: TGTGCCAGTTCCCGGCCCGGGATAAGCTCCTACAATGAGCAGTTCTTC.

The V and J genes are TRBV9 and TRBJ1-2; tentative D call: TRBD1 (6 bases). Trimming shortened V by 4 bases and J by 5 bases, and 18 bases separated the two germline ends. CDR1 is SGDLS and CDR2 is YYNGEE in the germline V gene. CDR3 length: 15 amino acids. This chain's CDR3 is CASSPTEGGGYGYTF. The CDR3 DNA is TGTGCCAGCAGCCCAACCGAGGGGGGCGGATATGGCTACACCTTC.

V usage is TRBV18 and J usage is TRBJ2-2; TRBD2 is a possible D gene (6 bases). Germline V gene data show CDR1 as KGHSH and CDR2 as LQKENI. The CDR3 runs 15 residues. V lost 2 bases, J lost 8 bases, and 15 bases lay in between. The CDR3 DNA sequence: TGTGCCAGCTCACCAGGTGGAGGGGCCGCAGGGGAGCTGTTTTTT. Translated, it gives CASSPGGGAAGELFF.

This clonotype occurred many times. The gene calls are TRBV12-3 or TRBV12-4 and TRBJ1-5; D gene ambiguous. V lost 3 bases and J 7 bases, leaving 10 bases between the germline ends. The CDR3 sequence is 13 residues long. The CDR3 is CASSLVAIQPQHF. The DNA of the CDR3 is TGTGCCAGCAGTTTGGTCGCTATCCAGCCCCAGCATTTT.

This clonotype was observed a few times. The CDR3 coding sequence is TGTGCCATCAGTGTAGGACTACAAGAGACCCAGTACTTC. Protein product: CAISVGLQETQYF. This chain joins TRBV10-3 and TRBJ2-5; tentatively, D is TRBD2 (6 bases). The CDR3 has 13 residues. Trimming removed 4 bases at V and 2 bases at J, with 8 bases between. Germline V gene lookup returns CDR1 ENHRY and CDR2 SYGVKD.